Shown below are 5 T cell receptor beta chains from a single sample sequenced in a study of cytomegalovirus exposure and HLA in healthy donors. The PCR ran on 60 Vbeta and 13 Jbeta primers. Sequencing used immunoSEQ multiplex PCR; TCRdb keeps in-frame clones, though not all of them. The sample lists over 75,000 clones; approximately 70% were seen once. Sequencing was performed on PBMCs. Receptors were obtained from a man aged 30-40 years in good health and CMV-seronegative.

V gene TRBV28 combines with J gene TRBJ2-7; tentative D call: TRBD1 (6 bases). The CDR3 has 12 amino acids. V lost 7 bases and J 3 bases, leaving 10 bases between the germline ends. CDR1 MDHEN and CDR2 SYDVKM come from the germline V gene. In nucleotides, the CDR3 is TGTGCCAGCAATGACAGGTACTACGAGCAGTACTTC. This sequence encodes CASNDRYYEQYF.

The chain has TRBV28 and TRBJ1-5; 10 bases line up with TRBD1. CDR1 and CDR2 (germline): MDHEN, SYDVKM. V shed 6 bases and J 6 bases; nucleotides not matched to a gene: 5. This CDR3 comprises 14 residues. In DNA, the CDR3 is TGTGCCAGCAGGGACAGGGGGGGTAGTCAGCCCCAGCATTTT. Protein sequence: CASRDRGGSQPQHF.

This clone was observed a handful of times. The V gene is TRBV28, the J gene TRBJ1-2; tentatively, D is TRBD1 (6 bases). The CDR3 sequence is 13 residues long. Trimming removed 3 bases at V and 5 bases at J, with 10 bases between. Per the germline V gene, CDR1 is MDHEN and CDR2 is SYDVKM. CDR3 protein: CASSFPQGYGYTF. The DNA of the CDR3 is TGTGCCAGCAGTTTCCCGCAGGGGTATGGCTACACCTTC.

The chain joins TRBV5-1 to TRBJ1-1, with D maybe TRBD1 (6 bases). Trimming removed 3 bases from V and 2 bases from J, with 17 bases in between. Germline V gene lookup returns CDR1 SGHRS and CDR2 YFSETQ. This CDR3 has 16 residues. The chain's CDR3 is CASSSRGLRNNTEAFF. In DNA form, the CDR3 reads TGCGCCAGCAGCTCCAGGGGCCTCCGTAATAACACTGAAGCTTTCTTT.

The chain joins TRBV2 to TRBJ1-2; D might be TRBD1 (5 bases). V was shortened by 8 bases and J by 8 bases, with 12 bases between the two germline ends. The CDR3 sequence is 11 residues long. From germline, CDR1 is SNHLY and CDR2 FYNNEI. CDR3 DNA: TGTGCCAGCGGGGGGACCGGAGGCTACACCTTC. This translates into CASGGTGGYTF.